This T cell receptor beta chain was recorded in a study of shared clonotypes between healthy human individuals. Study-wide points: Against clonotypes common to all four donors, non-shared ones had lower generation probabilities. Blood alone was sampled, and tissue repertoires likely differ.

The CDR3 sequence is 17 residues long. Germline values: CDR1 SGHRS, CDR2 YFSETQ. Trimming removed 0 bases from V and 0 bases from J; junction bases left unmatched: 3. Clones were read by immunoSEQ multiplex PCR, and TCRdb kept only the in-frame ones, dropping some. Here the sample spans 2 million or so clones, roughly 94% being singletons. Positive CCR7 selection of CD45RO-negative cells yielded the naive CD8 cells, and terminally differentiated effector memory CD45RA+ cells were excluded. Comment on this clone: Antigen unknown.

The genes are TRBV5-1 and TRBJ2-2; the match to TRBD2 covers 9 bases. This TCR was recovered from a man between 18 and 29 years old in good health. Sequencing used naive CD8+ T cells sorted from blood. This CDR3 is CASSLEVAGANTGELFF. The CDR3 DNA reads as TGCGCCAGCAGCTTGGAGGTAGCGGGAGCGAACACCGGGGAGCTGTTTTTT.